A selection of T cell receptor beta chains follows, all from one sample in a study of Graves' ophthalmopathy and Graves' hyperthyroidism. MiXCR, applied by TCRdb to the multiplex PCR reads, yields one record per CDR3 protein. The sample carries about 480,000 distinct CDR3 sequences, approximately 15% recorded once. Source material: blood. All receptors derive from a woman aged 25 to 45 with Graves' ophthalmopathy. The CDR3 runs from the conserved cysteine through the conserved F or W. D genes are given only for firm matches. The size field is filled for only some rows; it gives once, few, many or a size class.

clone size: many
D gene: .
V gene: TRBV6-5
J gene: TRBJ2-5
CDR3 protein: CASSYEGHPSERTQYF
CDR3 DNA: TGTGCCAGCAGTTACGAAGGACACCCTAGCGAGAGGACCCAGTACTTC

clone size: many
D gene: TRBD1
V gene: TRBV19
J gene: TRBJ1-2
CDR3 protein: CASSIGGTGASLYGYTF
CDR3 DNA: TGTGCCAGTAGTATCGGGGGGACAGGCGCCTCCCTATATGGCTACACCTTC

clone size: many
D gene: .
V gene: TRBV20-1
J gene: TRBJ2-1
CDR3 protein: CSARGIRSSYNEQFF
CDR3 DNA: TGCAGTGCTAGAGGGATTCGCAGCTCCTACAATGAGCAGTTCTTC

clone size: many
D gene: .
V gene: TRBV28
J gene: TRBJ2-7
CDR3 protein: CASGGPGSSEQYF
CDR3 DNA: TGTGCCAGCGGTGGTCCAGGGTCGAGCGAGCAGTACTTC

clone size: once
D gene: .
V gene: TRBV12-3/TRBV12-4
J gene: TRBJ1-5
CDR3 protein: CASSPGTYSNQPQQF
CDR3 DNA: TGTGCCAGCAGTCCCGGGACCTATAGCAATCAGCCCCAGCAGTTT

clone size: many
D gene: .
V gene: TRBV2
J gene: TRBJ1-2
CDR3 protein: CASSELLAGRVHGYTF
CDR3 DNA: TGTGCCAGCAGTGAATTACTAGCGGGCAGGGTACATGGCTACACCTTC

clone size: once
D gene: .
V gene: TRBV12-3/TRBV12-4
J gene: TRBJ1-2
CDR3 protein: CASSFSPRSGYTF
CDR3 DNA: TGTGCCAGCAGTTTTTCCCCGCGATCGGGCTACACCTTC

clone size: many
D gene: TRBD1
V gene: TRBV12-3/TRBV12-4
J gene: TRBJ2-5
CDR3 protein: CASSPLRTGKTQYF
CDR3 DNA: TGTGCCAGCAGTCCCCTCCGGACAGGGAAAACCCAGTACTTC

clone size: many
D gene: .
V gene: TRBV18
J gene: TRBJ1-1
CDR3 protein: CASSRKADGSTEAFF
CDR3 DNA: TGTGCCAGCTCAAGGAAAGCGGATGGGTCCACTGAAGCTTTCTTT

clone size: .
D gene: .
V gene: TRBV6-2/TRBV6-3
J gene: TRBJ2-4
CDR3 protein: CASTPAGLRARSIQYF
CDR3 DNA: TGTGCCAGCACCCCAGCCGGGCTGAGGGCCCGAAGCATTCAGTACTTC

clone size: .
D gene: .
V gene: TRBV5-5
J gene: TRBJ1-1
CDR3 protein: CASTRGVTQGTEAFF
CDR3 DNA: TGTGCCAGCACCCGCGGGGTAACCCAGGGCACTGAAGCTTTCTTT

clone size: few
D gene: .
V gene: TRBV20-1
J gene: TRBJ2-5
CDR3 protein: CRPQGGVQGQKTQYF
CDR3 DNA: TGCAGACCCCAGGGTGGGGTTCAGGGCCAAAAGACCCAGTACTTC

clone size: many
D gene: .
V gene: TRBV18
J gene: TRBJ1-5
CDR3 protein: CASSPGWPPQHF
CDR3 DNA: TGTGCCAGCTCACCAGGGTGGCCGCCCCAGCATTTT

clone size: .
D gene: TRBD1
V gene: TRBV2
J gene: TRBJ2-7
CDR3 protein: CASSELRSGTGGSYEQYF
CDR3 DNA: TGTGCCAGCAGTGAACTGAGGTCGGGGACAGGGGGTTCCTACGAGCAGTACTTC

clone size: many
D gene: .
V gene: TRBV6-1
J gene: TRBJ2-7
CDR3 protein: CASRKGQFNEQYF
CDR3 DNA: TGTGCCAGCAGGAAAGGACAGTTTAACGAGCAGTACTTC

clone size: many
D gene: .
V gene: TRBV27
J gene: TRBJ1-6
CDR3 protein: CASSLEPPPLGRNSPLHF
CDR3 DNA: TGTGCCAGCAGTTTAGAACCTCCCCCACTCGGTCGGAATTCACCCCTCCACTTT

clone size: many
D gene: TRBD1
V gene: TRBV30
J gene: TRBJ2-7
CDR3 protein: CAWSSGTGFYEQYF
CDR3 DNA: TGTGCCTGGAGTTCCGGGACAGGGTTCTACGAGCAGTACTTC

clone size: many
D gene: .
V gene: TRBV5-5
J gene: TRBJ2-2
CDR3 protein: CASSLGGAGELFF
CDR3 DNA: TGTGCCAGCAGCTTGGGCGGGGCCGGGGAGCTGTTTTTT

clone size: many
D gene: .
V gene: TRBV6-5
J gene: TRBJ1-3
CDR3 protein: CASSYNRGLGNTIYF
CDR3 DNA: TGTGCCAGCAGTTACAATCGGGGGCTCGGAAACACCATATATTTT

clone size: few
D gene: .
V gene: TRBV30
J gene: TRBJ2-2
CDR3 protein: CAWSAPRLNTGELFF
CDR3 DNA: TGTGCCTGGAGTGCACCCAGGTTGAACACCGGGGAGCTGTTTTTT

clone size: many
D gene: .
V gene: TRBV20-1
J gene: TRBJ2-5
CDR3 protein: CSARDLHQRELVETQYF
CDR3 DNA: TGCAGTGCTAGAGATCTCCACCAACGGGAGTTAGTTGAGACCCAGTACTTC

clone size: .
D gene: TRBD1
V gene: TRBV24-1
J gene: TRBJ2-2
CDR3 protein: CATSPDRAIGELFF
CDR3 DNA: TGTGCCACCAGTCCGGACAGGGCGATCGGGGAGCTGTTTTTT

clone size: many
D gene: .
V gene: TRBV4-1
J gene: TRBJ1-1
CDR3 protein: CASSQEKRGNTEAFF
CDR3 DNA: TGCGCCAGCAGCCAAGAGAAGAGGGGAAACACTGAAGCTTTCTTT

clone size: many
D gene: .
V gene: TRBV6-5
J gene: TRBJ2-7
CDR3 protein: CASSYHPDYEQYF
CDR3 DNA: TGTGCCAGCAGTTACCACCCCGACTACGAGCAGTACTTC

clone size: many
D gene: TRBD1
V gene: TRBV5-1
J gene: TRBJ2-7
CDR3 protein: CASSTGQGVSYEQYF
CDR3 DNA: TGCGCCAGCAGCACGGGACAGGGAGTCTCCTACGAGCAGTACTTC

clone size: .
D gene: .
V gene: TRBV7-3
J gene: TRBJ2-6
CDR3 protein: CASSSFTSPGANVLTF
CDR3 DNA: TGTGCCAGCAGCTCCTTTACCAGCCCTGGGGCCAACGTCCTGACTTTC

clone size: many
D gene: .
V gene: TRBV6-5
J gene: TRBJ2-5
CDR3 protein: CASSYLTSQETQYF
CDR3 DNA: TGTGCCAGCAGTTATCTGACTAGCCAAGAGACCCAGTACTTC

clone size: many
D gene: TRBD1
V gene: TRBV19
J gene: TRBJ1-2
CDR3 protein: CASSATGDYGYTF
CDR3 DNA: TGTGCCAGTAGTGCGACAGGGGACTATGGCTACACCTTC

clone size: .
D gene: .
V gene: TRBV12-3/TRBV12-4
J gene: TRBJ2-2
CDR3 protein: CASSLRARRDTGELFF
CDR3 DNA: TGTGCCAGCAGTTTAAGGGCAAGGCGGGACACCGGGGAGCTGTTTTTT

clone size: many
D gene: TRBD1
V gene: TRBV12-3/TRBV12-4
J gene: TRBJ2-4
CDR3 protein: CASSLEGTGIQYF
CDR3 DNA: TGTGCCAGCAGTTTGGAGGGGACAGGCATTCAGTACTTC

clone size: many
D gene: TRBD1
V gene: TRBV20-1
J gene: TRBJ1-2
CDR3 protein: CSAKDRGNNYGYTF
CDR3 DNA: TGCAGTGCTAAAGACAGGGGTAATAACTATGGCTACACCTTC

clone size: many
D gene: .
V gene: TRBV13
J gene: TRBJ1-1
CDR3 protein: CASSLERDFSEAFF
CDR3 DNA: TGTGCCAGCAGCTTAGAGAGGGACTTTTCTGAAGCTTTCTTT

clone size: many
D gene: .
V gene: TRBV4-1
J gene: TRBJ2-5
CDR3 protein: CASSQDPRGVVKTQYF
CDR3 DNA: TGCGCCAGCAGCCAAGACCCTAGGGGAGTGGTGAAGACCCAGTACTTC

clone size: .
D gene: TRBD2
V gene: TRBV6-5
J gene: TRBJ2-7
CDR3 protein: CASSYGTRGRLQYF
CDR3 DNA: TGTGCCAGCAGTTATGGGACTCGCGGGAGACTGCAGTACTTC

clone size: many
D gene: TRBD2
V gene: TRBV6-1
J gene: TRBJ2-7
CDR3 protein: CADPSGPTYEQYF
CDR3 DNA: TGTGCCGACCCTAGCGGTCCGACCTACGAGCAGTACTTC

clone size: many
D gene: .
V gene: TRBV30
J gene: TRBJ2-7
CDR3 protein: CAWSSLTDEQYF
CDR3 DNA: TGTGCCTGGAGTTCGTTGACAGACGAGCAGTACTTC

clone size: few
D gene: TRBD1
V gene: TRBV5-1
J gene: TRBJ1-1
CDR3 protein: CASSRDRGENTEAFF
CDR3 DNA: TGCGCCAGCAGCCGTGACAGGGGGGAGAACACTGAAGCTTTCTTT

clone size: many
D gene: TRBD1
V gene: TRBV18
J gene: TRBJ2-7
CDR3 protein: CASSPRQGLYEQYF
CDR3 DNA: TGTGCCAGCTCACCACGACAGGGTCTCTACGAGCAGTACTTC

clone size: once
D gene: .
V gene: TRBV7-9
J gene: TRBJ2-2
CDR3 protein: CASSSTDRNTGELFF
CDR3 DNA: TGTGCCAGCAGCTCCACGGACAGGAACACCGGGGAGCTGTTTTTT

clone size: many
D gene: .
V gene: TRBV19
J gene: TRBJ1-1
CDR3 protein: CASSIGTEAFF
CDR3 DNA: TGTGCCAGCAGTATTGGGACTGAAGCTTTCTTT